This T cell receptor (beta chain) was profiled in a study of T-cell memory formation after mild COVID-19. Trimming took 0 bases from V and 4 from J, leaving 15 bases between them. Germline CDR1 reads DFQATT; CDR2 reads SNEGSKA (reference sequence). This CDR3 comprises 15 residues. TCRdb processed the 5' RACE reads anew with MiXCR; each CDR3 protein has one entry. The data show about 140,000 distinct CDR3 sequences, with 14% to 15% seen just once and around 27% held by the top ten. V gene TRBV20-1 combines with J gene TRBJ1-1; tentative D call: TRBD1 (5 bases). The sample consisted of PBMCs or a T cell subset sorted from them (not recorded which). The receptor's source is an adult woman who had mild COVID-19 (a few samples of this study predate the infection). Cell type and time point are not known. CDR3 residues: CSARDLWGEGTEAFF. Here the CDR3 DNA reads TGCAGTGCTAGAGATTTATGGGGGGAAGGCACTGAAGCTTTCTTT.